These T cell receptor beta chains were read from a single sample in a study of T-cell memory formation after mild COVID-19. MiXCR was run by TCRdb on the 5' RACE reads, yielding one entry per CDR3 protein. The sample consists of 85,000 to 130,000 distinct CDR3 sequences, around 15% of them appearing once. Sequencing input: PBMCs or a T cell subset sorted from them (not recorded which). The receptors shown here come from an adult woman who had mild COVID-19 (a few samples of this study predate the infection). Cell type and time point are not known. CDR3s include the opening cysteine and the closing phenylalanine or tryptophan. The D gene is left open where the match is weak. Clone sizes are given selectively: once, few, many, or a class where the clone is expanded.

CDR3aa: CSVHLAGDKAYEQYF; CDR3nt: TGCAGCGTCCATCTAGCGGGGGACAAAGCCTACGAGCAGTACTTC; abundance: few; v_gene: TRBV29-1; j_gene: TRBJ2-7; d_gene: TRBD2
CDR3aa: CASGSTVPTQETQYF; CDR3nt: TGTGCTAGTGGGTCGACAGTCCCCACCCAAGAGACCCAGTACTTC; abundance: few; v_gene: TRBV12-5; j_gene: TRBJ2-5; d_gene: .
CDR3aa: CASSSPGLTYEQYF; CDR3nt: TGTGCCAGCAGTTCCCCGGGACTGACCTACGAGCAGTACTTC; abundance: .; v_gene: TRBV12-3/TRBV12-4; j_gene: TRBJ2-7; d_gene: .
CDR3aa: CASSFTGPTSSYEQYF; CDR3nt: TGTGCCAGCAGTTTTACAGGGCCAACTAGCTCCTACGAGCAGTACTTC; abundance: .; v_gene: TRBV12-3/TRBV12-4; j_gene: TRBJ2-7; d_gene: .
CDR3aa: CASSYRLAGGNEQYF; CDR3nt: TGCGCCAGCAGCTATAGACTAGCGGGGGGCAACGAGCAGTACTTC; abundance: .; v_gene: TRBV5-1; j_gene: TRBJ2-7; d_gene: TRBD2
CDR3aa: CATSRDGPGEFLLYGYTF; CDR3nt: TGTGCCACCAGCAGAGATGGGCCAGGGGAATTCCTATTGTATGGCTACACCTTC; abundance: few; v_gene: TRBV15; j_gene: TRBJ1-2; d_gene: .
CDR3aa: CATSDFSGGTPYNEQFF; CDR3nt: TGTGCCACCAGTGATTTTAGCGGGGGGACTCCCTACAATGAGCAGTTCTTC; abundance: .; v_gene: TRBV24-1; j_gene: TRBJ2-1; d_gene: TRBD2
CDR3aa: CASSVGAGGLGDEQFF; CDR3nt: TGTGCCAGCAGCGTAGGGGCGGGGGGACTAGGCGATGAGCAGTTCTTC; abundance: .; v_gene: TRBV9; j_gene: TRBJ2-1; d_gene: TRBD2
CDR3aa: CASRDTSGPYNEQFF; CDR3nt: TGTGCCAGCAGGGATACTAGCGGGCCCTACAATGAGCAGTTCTTC; abundance: .; v_gene: TRBV12-3/TRBV12-4; j_gene: TRBJ2-1; d_gene: TRBD2
CDR3aa: CAISVGTENIQYF; CDR3nt: TGTGCCATCAGTGTGGGGACAGAAAACATTCAGTACTTC; abundance: many; v_gene: TRBV10-3; j_gene: TRBJ2-4; d_gene: TRBD1
CDR3aa: CASSFSSGTSGGSYNEQFF; CDR3nt: TGCGCCAGCAGCTTCTCTTCAGGGACTAGCGGGGGTTCCTACAATGAGCAGTTCTTC; abundance: .; v_gene: TRBV5-1; j_gene: TRBJ2-1; d_gene: TRBD2
CDR3aa: CASSRGDYGYTF; CDR3nt: TGTGCCAGCAGCCGAGGGGACTATGGCTACACCTTC; abundance: .; v_gene: TRBV7-9; j_gene: TRBJ1-2; d_gene: .
CDR3aa: CSATSAGDEQYF; CDR3nt: TGCAGTGCTACCTCAGCGGGGGACGAGCAGTACTTC; abundance: .; v_gene: TRBV20-1; j_gene: TRBJ2-7; d_gene: TRBD2
CDR3aa: CASSQDLHGYTF; CDR3nt: TGCGCCAGCAGCCAAGATCTTCATGGCTACACCTTC; abundance: .; v_gene: TRBV4-1; j_gene: TRBJ1-2; d_gene: .
CDR3aa: CASSLSPGIYTEAFF; CDR3nt: TGTGCCAGCAGTTTAAGTCCGGGGATTTACACTGAAGCTTTCTTT; abundance: .; v_gene: TRBV27; j_gene: TRBJ1-1; d_gene: .
CDR3aa: CASSQEIGGPYEQYF; CDR3nt: TGCGCCAGCAGCCAAGAGATTGGAGGGCCCTACGAGCAGTACTTC; abundance: few; v_gene: TRBV4-1; j_gene: TRBJ2-7; d_gene: .